The present T cell receptor (beta chain) was sequenced within a study of blood T cell repertoires in COVID-19. Study summary: Nucleic acid was either cDNA or gDNA, and it came from T cells, B-cell-depleted T cells, or PBMCs.

Some clones are missing from TCRdb's copy, which holds only in-frame ones; the method was immunoSEQ multiplex PCR. The table lists under 200,000 clones, 80% to 90% of them singletons, with about 3.5% in the top ten. Ages ranged from 18 to 89 years, with residence in about 23 US areas. Cohort allocation depended upon clinical history that participants reported. V lost 2 bases and J lost 4, with 14 bases in between. The CDR3 has 15 residues. CDR1 and CDR2 from the germline V gene are MGHDK and SYGVNS. The specimen was PBMCs or T cells enriched from blood (not recorded which). The origin of this receptor is a woman between 45 and 60 years old in a cohort exposed to, infected with or recovered from COVID-19 (not recorded which). This chain joins TRBV25-1 and TRBJ2-5; D possibly corresponds to TRBD2 (6 bases). The CDR3 region is CASSEGWGGRETQYF. The CDR3 bases are TGTGCCAGCAGTGAAGGGTGGGGAGGTCGAGAGACCCAGTACTTC.